A single sample is the source of the 15 T cell receptor beta chains below, sequenced in a study of early T cells in non-severe SARS-CoV-2 infection. TCRdb passed the 5' RACE reads through MiXCR, listing each CDR3 protein once. The sample contains roughly 80,000 distinct CDR3 sequences, over 13% of which appear only once. Sequencing input: whole blood. These receptors all come from an adult who was a healthcare worker with PCR-confirmed SARS-CoV-2 infection or an uninfected control (not recorded which).

The J gene is TRBJ2-3, the V gene TRBV2; the D gene is possibly TRBD2 (6 bases). Trimming took off 6 bases at V and 4 bases at J, with 17 bases between the two ends. The CDR3 covers 15 residues. Germline CDR1 reads SNHLY; CDR2 reads FYNNEI. CDR3 region: CASSLAGSTADTQYF. CDR3 nucleotides: TGTGCCAGCAGCTTAGCCGGGAGTACGGCAGATACGCAGTATTTT.

The chain couples TRBV11-3 to TRBJ1-3; D uncertain. The CDR3 has 14 residues. Trimming stripped 5 bases from V and 1 base from J, with 9 bases between. Germline lookup yields CDR1 SGHNT and CDR2 YENEEA. CDR3 loop: CASSPRRSGNTIYF. The CDR3 bases are TGTGCCAGCAGCCCCCGACGGTCTGGAAACACCATATATTTT.

This clonotype was recorded many times. The chain combines TRBV10-1 with TRBJ2-1; no clear D gene. Germline V gives CDR1 WNHNN, CDR2 SYGVQD (reference sequence). The CDR3 length is 15 residues. V was trimmed by 2 bases and J by 2 bases, leaving 10 bases between them. DNA for the CDR3: TGCGCCAGCAGTGAGGGCGGAACGACCTACAATGAGCAGTTCTTC. It specifies CASSEGGTTYNEQFF.

A few counts support this clonotype. The chain joins TRBV10-1 to TRBJ2-1; TRBD1 matches at 12 bases. The CDR3 totals 14 residues. V gave up 6 bases and J gave up 6 bases; unmatched junction bases: 3. The germline V gene encodes CDR1 WNHNN and CDR2 SYGVQD (reference sequence). The CDR3 DNA is TGCGCCAGCAGCCGGGACAGGGGGCTCAATGAGCAGTTCTTC. Encoded protein: CASSRDRGLNEQFF.

This clonotype was seen at least ten times. The V gene is TRBV20-1, the J gene TRBJ2-5; 11 bases line up with TRBD2. The V and J ends lost 0 bases and 3 bases, in that order; junction bases with no gene match: 6. CDR3 length equals 16 residues. The germline CDR1 and CDR2 sequences are DFQATT and SNEGSKA (reference sequence). CDR3 sequence: CSARDLAGGSKETQYF. The CDR3, as DNA: TGCAGTGCTAGAGATCTAGCGGGAGGATCGAAAGAGACCCAGTACTTC.

This clonotype was seen at least ten times. The genes are TRBV2 and TRBJ2-7, with no clear D. This CDR3 has 12 residues. Germline lookup yields CDR1 SNHLY and CDR2 FYNNEI. V was trimmed by 5 bases and J by 4 bases, leaving 9 bases between them. Written as DNA, the CDR3 is TGTGCCAGCAGTCTACCATATTACGAGCAGTACTTC. Its translation: CASSLPYYEQYF.

DNA for the CDR3: TGTGCCAGCAGATTCAGCTCTGGGGCCAACGTCCTGACTTTC. This sequence encodes CASRFSSGANVLTF. This chain uses TRBV12-3 or TRBV12-4 with TRBJ2-6; the D is unclear. This CDR3 is 14 amino acids long. The V end lost 6 bases, the J end lost 0 bases, and 6 bases lay between the germline ends.

Many counts were recorded for this clonotype. This chain uses TRBV7-6 with TRBJ2-1; D may match TRBD1 or TRBD2 (5 bases each). Trimming shortened V by 4 bases and J by 15 bases, and 16 bases separated the two germline ends. CDR1 and CDR2 from the germline V gene are SGHVS and FNYEAQ. There are 12 residues in the CDR3. CDR3 coding DNA: TGTGCCAGCAGCTCCCCGAGGGGTACATCGTTCTTC. Protein: CASSSPRGTSFF.

This clonotype showed up many times. This chain links TRBV27 with TRBJ2-1, with D perhaps matching TRBD1 (6 bases). V was clipped by 4 bases and J by 5 bases, with 18 bases between them. Per the germline V gene, CDR1 is MNHEY and CDR2 is SMNVEV (reference sequence). The CDR3 sequence is 16 residues long. The CDR3 DNA follows: TGTGCCAGCAGTTCGCTTGGGACACCCTTTAACAATGAGCAGTTCTTC. Its protein product is CASSSLGTPFNNEQFF.

V is TRBV6-1 and J is TRBJ2-1; 7 bases are shared with TRBD1. V was clipped by 7 bases and J by 4 bases; unmatched bases: 7. The germline CDR1 and CDR2 sequences are MNHNS and SASEGT. The CDR3 totals 14 residues. The CDR3 nucleotides read TGTGCCAGCACCGGGACAGAGATGTACAATGAGCAGTTCTTC. This sequence encodes CASTGTEMYNEQFF.

The genes are TRBV20-1 and TRBJ2-7, with D possibly called TRBD1 or TRBD2 (5 bases each). With 5 bases removed from V and 4 bases from J, the gap between germline ends came to 12 bases. CDR1 and CDR2 from the germline V gene are DFQATT and SNEGSKA (reference sequence). CDR3 size: 12 residues. The CDR3: CSAGPGPYEQYF. The CDR3, as DNA: TGCAGTGCTGGGCCGGGACCGTACGAGCAGTACTTC.

This clonotype was seen at least ten times. This chain joins TRBV7-6 and TRBJ2-3; D call uncertain. The length of the CDR3 is 15 residues. The V gene's germline CDR1 is SGHVS and CDR2 FNYEAQ. V was cut by 2 bases and J by 1 base, with 10 bases left in between. The CDR3 region has the DNA TGTGCCAGCAGCTTACAGGCGTTGGGCACAGATACGCAGTATTTT. It translates to CASSLQALGTDTQYF.

This clonotype was detected a few times. J is TRBJ2-3 and V is TRBV18; D gene ambiguous. Trimming pared 0 bases from V and 1 base from J, leaving 11 bases between. Per germline, CDR1 KGHSH and CDR2 LQKENI. This CDR3 comprises 16 residues. The CDR3 DNA sequence: TGTGCCAGCTCACCACCGATAGTAGCCGGCACAGATACGCAGTATTTT. This encodes CASSPPIVAGTDTQYF.

This clonotype was recorded a few times. The chain combines TRBV29-1 with TRBJ1-4, with no clear D. Germline lookup yields CDR1 SQVTM and CDR2 ANQGSEA. The CDR3 totals 11 residues. Deletions cut 6 bases from V and 8 bases from J, with 10 bases between. CDR3 loop: CSVGRGEKLFF. The CDR3 bases are TGCAGCGTGGGCCGAGGGGAAAAACTGTTTTTT.

The chain carries TRBV4-1 and TRBJ1-1; no definite D call. The CDR3 runs to 15 residues. Germline CDR1 MGHRA, CDR2 YSYEKL. V dropped 4 bases and J dropped 5 bases, with 17 bases sitting between them. The CDR3 sequence is CASSPGHGPGTEAFF. In DNA, the CDR3 is TGCGCCAGCAGCCCGGGTCACGGTCCGGGGACTGAAGCTTTCTTT.